This T cell receptor beta chain was sequenced for a study of regulatory T cells in long-lasting Graves disease. The sample holds many counts of this clonotype. Its antigen is currently unknown. Study-level points and caveats: Whereas roughly 1,000 public clonotypes were shared by new patients, persistent patients shared more, at approximately 2,700.

TCR beta libraries were built with iRepertoire HTBI primers and Arm-PCR of CDR3 regions. TCRdb re-called the multiplex PCR reads with MiXCR, one entry per CDR3 protein. The table records hundreds of thousands of distinct CDR3 sequences, less than 25% of them present only once. Time point described: persistent/refractory GD, antithyroid drugs over 5 years with positive TRAb. With RNA extracted from PBMCs as input, the TCR library was made. There are 10 residues in the CDR3. Germline CDR1 and CDR2: SQVTM and ANQGSEA. V was pared by 7 bases and J by 8 bases, with 8 bases between. The clonotype was recovered from a female donor with Graves disease. The chain carries TRBV29-1 and TRBJ1-4; D gene uncertain. This specimen consisted of peripheral blood mononuclear cells (PBMCs), obtained when the disease was refractory, from a patient treated with antithyroid drugs. The CDR3 DNA reads TGCAGCGCCTGGGAGGAAAAACTGTTTTTT. Its protein product is CSAWEEKLFF.